Listed here are 22 T cell receptor beta chains from one sample, sequenced in a study of blood T cell repertoires in COVID-19. The protocol was immunoSEQ multiplex PCR, while the TCRdb copy is restricted to in-frame clones and leaves out a portion. This table has some 35,000 clones, more than 85% appearing once. Sample: peripheral blood. The receptors stem from a man between 70 and 80 years old with acute or convalescent COVID-19.

The chain carries TRBV11-2 and TRBJ2-7, with a possible D match to TRBD2 (5 bases). Per the germline V gene, CDR1 is SGHAT and CDR2 is FQNNGV. Trimming pared 2 bases from V and 3 bases from J, leaving 14 bases between. The length of the CDR3 is 15 residues. CDR3: CASSLRSGSSYEQYF. The CDR3 DNA reads as TGTGCCAGCAGCTTACGGTCGGGGTCTAGCTACGAGCAGTACTTC.

This clone was found a few times. The rearrangement joins TRBV4-3 to TRBJ2-1, with TRBD2 matching 8 bases. The CDR3 is made up of 16 amino acids. CDR1 and CDR2 (germline): LGHNA, YSLEER. Trimming cost V 4 bases and J 9 bases; bases outside gene matches: 14. CDR3 nucleotides: TGCGCCAGCAGCCTTTCGGCCGGGAGGGAGGCGGGTGAGCAGTTCTTC. Translation: CASSLSAGREAGEQFF.

Only one count was recorded for this clone. The chain has TRBV10-3 and TRBJ2-5, with TRBD2 identical over 11 bases. CDR3 length: 15 amino acids. J gave up 4 bases and V 11 bases, and 12 bases lay outside the gene matches. Germline CDR1 and CDR2: ENHRY and SYGVKD. CDR3 residues: CAFAPLAGVLETQYF. DNA for the CDR3: TGTGCCTTTGCGCCACTAGCGGGAGTACTAGAGACCCAGTACTTC.

CDR3 sequence reads: CASSLGPGLRTNEQFF. Written as DNA, the CDR3 is TGTGCCAGCAGCTTAGGACCGGGACTTAGAACCAATGAGCAGTTCTTC. This chain links TRBV7-6 with TRBJ2-1, with a possible D match to TRBD2 (6 bases). V lost 1 base and J lost 6, with 16 bases in between. The CDR3 has 16 amino acids. Germline V gene data show CDR1 as SGHVS and CDR2 as FNYEAQ.

This clone has a single count. The chain couples TRBV5-1 to TRBJ2-3; D might be TRBD1 (6 bases). This CDR3 spans 13 amino acids. V was trimmed by 4 bases and J by 1 base, leaving 7 bases between them. From germline, CDR1 is SGHRS and CDR2 YFSETQ. CDR3 in amino acids: CASSRQGTDTQYF. CDR3 DNA sequence: TGCGCCAGCAGCCGACAGGGCACAGATACGCAGTATTTT.

V usage is TRBV7-2 and J usage is TRBJ2-5; no definite D call. Germline CDR1 and CDR2: SGHTA and FQGNSA. The CDR3 length is 13 residues. Trimming stripped 0 bases from V and 4 bases from J, with 6 bases between. The CDR3 DNA sequence: TGTGCCAGCAGCTTAGCGCGCGGAGAGACCCAGTACTTC. Amino acid sequence: CASSLARGETQYF.

Only one count was recorded for this clone. The chain's CDR3 is CASSLVIGANTGELFF. CDR3 in DNA: TGTGCCAGCAGCTTAGTTATCGGGGCGAACACCGGGGAGCTGTTTTTT. The chain recombines TRBV7-9 with TRBJ2-2; a weak D match, TRBD2 (5 bases). The CDR3 covers 16 residues. CDR1 and CDR2 (germline): SEHNR, FQNEAQ (reference sequence). Trimming left V 1 base short and J 0 bases short, with 9 bases between. The full variable domain, completed using reference TRBV7-9 and TRBJ2-2, is DTGVSQNPRHKITKRGQNVTFRCDPISEHNRLYWYRQTLGQGPEFLTYFQNEAQLEKSRLLSDRFSAERPKGSFSTLEIQRTEQGDSAMYLCASSLVIGANTGELFFGEGSRLTVL.

This clone was seen only once. The chain is built from TRBV28 and TRBJ2-6; TRBD2 matches at 7 bases. V gave up 8 bases and J gave up 0 bases; unmatched junction bases: 10. Germline CDR1 reads MDHEN; CDR2 reads SYDVKM. This CDR3 is built from 17 residues. CDR3 bases: TGTGCCAGCGGAGAACGGGGGGTGGGCTCTGGGGCCAACGTCCTGACTTTC. Translated, it gives CASGERGVGSGANVLTF.

The chain has TRBV2 and TRBJ2-5; D is uncertain. Germline loops: CDR1 SNHLY, CDR2 FYNNEI. The CDR3 runs 13 residues. V was clipped by 5 bases and J by 2 bases, with 9 bases between them. The CDR3 DNA reads TGTGCCAGCAGTCTTGCGAGGCAAGAGACCCAGTACTTC. Its protein is CASSLARQETQYF.

The chain employs TRBV2 and TRBJ2-7; TRBD2 aligns across 9 bases. CDR3 length equals 14 residues. CDR1 and CDR2 (germline): SNHLY, FYNNEI. V trimming: 7 bases; J trimming: 5 bases; junction bases outside the gene matches: 9. The CDR3 nucleotides read TGTGCCAGCAAGCGGCTAGCGGGAAGCGACGAGCAGTACTTC. Protein product: CASKRLAGSDEQYF.

V is TRBV9 and J is TRBJ1-3; D gene uncertain. Germline V gene lookup returns CDR1 SGDLS and CDR2 YYNGEE. The CDR3 has 13 amino acids. The V and J ends lost 0 bases and 2 bases respectively, with 3 bases between them. CDR3 residues: CASSVATGNTIYF. The CDR3, as DNA: TGTGCCAGCAGCGTAGCTACTGGAAACACCATATATTTT.

This clone was recorded once. The J gene is TRBJ1-2, the V gene TRBV12-3 or TRBV12-4; D not resolved. The CDR3 has 13 residues. The V gene lost 2 bases and the J gene lost 4 bases, with 8 bases spanning the gap. CDR3 sequence (DNA): TGTGCCAGCAGTTTACAGTTTTCCTATGGCTACACCTTC. This translates into CASSLQFSYGYTF.

The gene calls are TRBV7-3 and TRBJ1-1; D not resolved. The CDR3 has 13 amino acids. Germline V lookup: CDR1 SGHTA, CDR2 FQGTGA. Trimming stripped 1 base from V and 7 bases from J, with 10 bases between. The CDR3 sequence is CASSLRTAGEAFF. The CDR3 DNA reads as TGTGCCAGCAGCTTAAGAACTGCGGGTGAAGCTTTCTTT.

V usage is TRBV7-2 and J usage is TRBJ1-1; D gene uncertain. The germline V gene encodes CDR1 SGHTA and CDR2 FQGNSA. The CDR3 loop spans 13 amino acids. V lost 0 bases, J lost 7 bases, and 9 bases lay in between. This CDR3 reads CASSLAVPGEAFF. CDR3 bases: TGTGCCAGCAGCTTAGCAGTACCCGGTGAAGCTTTCTTT. Full variable domain (outside the CDR3, taken from reference TRBV7-2 and TRBJ1-1): GAGVSQSPSNKVTEKGKDVELRCDPISGHTALYWYRQSLGQGLEFLIYFQGNSAPDKSGLPSDRFSAERTGGSVSTLTIQRTQQEDSAVYLCASSLAVPGEAFFGQGTRLTVV.

This chain connects TRBV21-1 to TRBJ1-1; the table's D call, TRBD1, was not checked against the DNA. TRBV21-1 is classified as a pseudogene. The CDR3 consists of 18 residues. The CDR3 nucleotides read TGTGCCAGCAGCTGTGGGCCACAGGTTTTTTCGCTCGGAACTGAAGCTTTCTTT. The encoded protein is CASSCGPQVFSLGTEAFF.

The table lists this clone with a count of one. This rearrangement joins TRBV10-3 to TRBJ1-1; D gene unclear. CDR3 size: 13 residues. Trimming pared 6 bases from V and 1 base from J, leaving 9 bases between. CDR1 ENHRY and CDR2 SYGVKD come from the germline V gene. In DNA, the CDR3 is TGTGCCATCAGCCTGACTGGGAACACTGAAGCTTTCTTT. It is translated as CAISLTGNTEAFF.

This clone showed up just a few times. The V gene is TRBV7-3, the J gene TRBJ2-7; D perhaps matches TRBD2 (5 bases). Germline-derived CDR1 and CDR2 are SGHTA and FQGTGA. V lost 5 bases to trimming and J lost 6 bases, with 14 bases between them. The CDR3 spans 13 residues. The DNA for the CDR3 is TGTGCCAGCAGCCAACAACTTGGGAGCGAGCAGTACTTC. Amino acids: CASSQQLGSEQYF.

This chain joins TRBV11-3 and TRBJ2-2; 7 nucleotides align to TRBD1. CDR3 size: 14 residues. From germline, CDR1 is SGHNT and CDR2 YENEEA. The V and J ends lost 5 bases and 6 bases, in that order; junction bases with no gene match: 6. The CDR3 spells CASSHRDSSGELFF. The CDR3 nucleotides are TGTGCCAGCAGCCACCGGGACAGTTCCGGGGAGCTGTTTTTT.

This clone was seen at least ten times. The rearrangement uses TRBV12-3 or TRBV12-4 and TRBJ2-2; D call uncertain. V lost 8 bases and J lost 1, with 8 bases in between. This CDR3 comprises 13 residues. The chain's CDR3 is CASQTRNTGELFF. CDR3 sequence (DNA): TGTGCCAGCCAGACTCGGAACACCGGGGAGCTGTTTTTT.

The V call is TRBV7-8, the J call TRBJ1-3; D might be TRBD1 (5 bases). This CDR3 is 12 amino acids long. V was shortened by 5 bases and J by 10 bases, with 12 bases between the two germline ends. Germline CDR1 is SGHVS and CDR2 is FQNEAQ. CDR3 protein: CASSPIQGTIYF. The CDR3 DNA sequence: TGTGCCAGCAGCCCGATCCAGGGAACCATATATTTT.

The CDR3 DNA follows: TGTGCCAGCTCACCTACGACAGGGGGGGTTGAAAAACTGTTTTTT. Protein sequence: CASSPTTGGVEKLFF. The chain links TRBV18 to TRBJ1-4; 9 bases align to TRBD1. The CDR3 length is 15 residues. The ends lost 3 bases at V and 7 bases at J; junction bases unmatched: 6. Germline assignment: CDR1 KGHSH and CDR2 LQKENI. Supplemented by reference TRBV18 and TRBJ1-4, the full variable domain reads NAGVMQNPRHLVRRRGQEARLRCSPMKGHSHVYWYRQLPEEGLKFMVYLQKENIIDESGMPKERFSAEFPKEGPSILRIQQVVRGDSAAYFCASSPTTGGVEKLFFGSGTQLSVL.

This rearrangement joins TRBV24-1 to TRBJ2-5; the D gene is possibly TRBD1 (6 bases). Trimming took off 2 bases at V and 4 bases at J, with 16 bases between the two ends. This CDR3 is built from 16 residues. Germline V gene sequence: CDR1 KGHDR, CDR2 SFDVKD. Written as DNA, the CDR3 is TGTGCCACCAGTGATTCGGCCACAGGGTTCGCAGAGACCCAGTACTTC. Its translation: CATSDSATGFAETQYF.